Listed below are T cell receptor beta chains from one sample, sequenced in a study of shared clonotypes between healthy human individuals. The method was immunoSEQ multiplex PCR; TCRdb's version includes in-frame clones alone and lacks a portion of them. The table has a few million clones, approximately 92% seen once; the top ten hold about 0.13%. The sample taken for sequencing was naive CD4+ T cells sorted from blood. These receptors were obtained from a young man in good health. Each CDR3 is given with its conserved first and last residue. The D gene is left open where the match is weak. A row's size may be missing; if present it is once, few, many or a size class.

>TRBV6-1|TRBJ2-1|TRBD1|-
TGTGCCAGCAGTGCCGCCGGGACAGCCTACAATGAGCAGTTCTTC
CASSAAGTAYNEQFF
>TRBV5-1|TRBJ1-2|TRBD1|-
TGCGCCAGCAGCCGACCGGGACAGAATAACTATGGCTACACCTTC
CASSRPGQNNYGYTF
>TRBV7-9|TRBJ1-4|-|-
TGTGCCAGCAGCTTAGCGTCAGGGGTTAATGAAAAACTGTTTTTT
CASSLASGVNEKLFF
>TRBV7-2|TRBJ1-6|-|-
TGTGCCAGCAGAGTCGACACCAGCTCCTATAATTCACCCCTCCACTTT
CASRVDTSSYNSPLHF
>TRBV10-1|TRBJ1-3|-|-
TGCGCCAGCAGTGAGTCGACCAGGTCTGGAAACACCATATATTTT
CASSESTRSGNTIYF
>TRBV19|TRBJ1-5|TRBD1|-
TGTGCCAGTAGTATCTCTTATACAGGGGGCCTAAATCAGCCCCAGCATTTT
CASSISYTGGLNQPQHF
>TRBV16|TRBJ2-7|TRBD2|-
TGTGCCAGCAGTCATAATCCCAGCGGGGCTTCCTACGAGCAGTACTTC
CASSHNPSGASYEQYF
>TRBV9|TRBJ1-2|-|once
TGTGCCAGCAGCGTAGGCCAGGCCGGGAACTATGGCTACACCTTC
CASSVGQAGNYGYTF
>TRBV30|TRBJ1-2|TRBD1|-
TGTGCCTGGGCCCGTGCCTGGGACAGGGCTCCCTATGGCTACACCTTC
CAWARAWDRAPYGYTF
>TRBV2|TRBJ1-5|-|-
TGTGCCAGCAACTCCCAGCGCAATCAGCCCCAGCATTTT
CASNSQRNQPQHF